One TCR beta chain is described in this entry. These data come from a study of control samples from healthy donors and cancer patients. Germline trimming cut 2 bases from V and 0 bases from J; bases unmatched to any gene: 24. Germline assignment: CDR1 LNHDA and CDR2 SQIVND (reference sequence). This CDR3 is 24 amino acids long. The data were produced by immunoSEQ multiplex PCR, yet TCRdb's version contains in-frame clones alone and is incomplete. The sample lists some 120,000 clones, around nine tenths occurring once. This sequence originates from a man aged 25 to 45 in good health. Source material: blood. This sequence joins TRBV19 and TRBJ1-6; 8 bases are shared with TRBD1. The CDR3 coding sequence is TGTGCCAGTAGTATAAATTTCGGGCAGGGGGCCCCTCAGTTGTCCAGCTCCTATAATTCACCCCTCCACTTT. It is translated as CASSINFGQGAPQLSSSYNSPLHF.